The entry below describes one TCR beta chain. These data originate in a study of CD8+ T cells in alopecia areata. Collection of lesional scalp punch biopsies and peripheral blood was performed in alopecia areata patients. As the sequencing template, cDNA was produced by extracting RNA and reverse transcribing it. Measured with immunoSEQ multiplex PCR; TCRdb has only the in-frame clones, and not every one. Counted here are fewer than 200,000 clones, 59% occurring once; the ten biggest clones make up about 15%. The receptor comes from a human donor with alopecia areata. The sequencing used CD4+ T cells sorted from blood, collected at week 0.

The DNA for the CDR3 is TGCGCCAGCAGCCAAGCCCGGGGACAGGGATACACTGAAGCTTTCTTT. Translated: CASSQARGQGYTEAFF. The chain joins TRBV4-1 to TRBJ1-1, with 9 nucleotides matching TRBD1. The CDR3 is 16 residues long. Per germline, CDR1 MGHRA and CDR2 YSYEKL. V lost 1 base to trimming and J lost 3 bases; unmatched junction nucleotides: 6.